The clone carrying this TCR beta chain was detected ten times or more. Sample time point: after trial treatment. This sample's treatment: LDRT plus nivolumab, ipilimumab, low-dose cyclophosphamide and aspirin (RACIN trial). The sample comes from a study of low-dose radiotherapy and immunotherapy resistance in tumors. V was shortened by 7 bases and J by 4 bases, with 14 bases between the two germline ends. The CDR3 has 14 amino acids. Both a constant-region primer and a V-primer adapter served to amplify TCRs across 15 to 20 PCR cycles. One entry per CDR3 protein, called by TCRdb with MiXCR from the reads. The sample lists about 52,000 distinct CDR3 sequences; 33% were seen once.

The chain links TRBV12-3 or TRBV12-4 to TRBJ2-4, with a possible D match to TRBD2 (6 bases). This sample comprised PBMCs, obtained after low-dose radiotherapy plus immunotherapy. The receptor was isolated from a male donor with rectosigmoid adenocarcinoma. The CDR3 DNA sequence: TGTGCCAGCACTTTGGGGGGAGTGAAAAACATTCAGTACTTC. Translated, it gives CASTLGGVKNIQYF.